The rows below give T cell receptor beta chains drawn from one sample of a study of cytomegalovirus exposure and HLA in healthy donors. The data were produced by immunoSEQ multiplex PCR, yet TCRdb's version contains in-frame clones alone and is incomplete. The sample lists 150,000 to 200,000 clones, around 85% occurring once. The specimen was PBMCs. The receptors were gathered from a man younger than 35 in good health and CMV-seropositive. Each CDR3 is given with its conserved first and last residue. D genes are given only for firm matches. The size of a clone is reported for some rows only, either as once, few or many, or as a class for expanded clones.

>TRBJ1-2|TRBV6-1|NA|NA
CASSERKGQNIYGYTF
TGTGCCAGCAGTGAAAGAAAGGGACAAAATATCTATGGCTACACCTTC
>TRBJ1-6|TRBV6-5|NA|TRBD1
CASSFVQGTDSPLHF
TGTGCCAGCAGTTTCGTACAGGGGACGGATTCACCCCTCCACTTT
>TRBJ2-7|TRBV11-2|NA|TRBD2
CASSLELGLAMEQYF
TGTGCCAGCAGCTTAGAATTGGGACTAGCGATGGAGCAGTACTTC
>TRBJ2-7|TRBV6-1|NA|TRBD2
CASSEKGTSGRQFPYEQYF
TGTGCCAGCAGTGAAAAAGGAACTAGCGGGCGGCAGTTCCCCTACGAGCAGTACTTC
>TRBJ1-1|TRBV4-1|NA|NA
CASSQTRQSMNTEAFF
TGCGCCAGCAGCCAAACTCGTCAATCAATGAACACTGAAGCTTTCTTT
>TRBJ2-3|TRBV5-1|NA|TRBD2
CASSTGLAGGRATDTQYF
TGCGCCAGCAGCACCGGACTAGCGGGGGGGCGGGCCACAGATACGCAGTATTTT
>TRBJ2-1|TRBV5-1|NA|NA
CASSLTGTPQGNEQFF
TGCGCCAGCAGCCTTACCGGGACTCCGCAGGGCAATGAGCAGTTCTTC
>TRBJ1-5|TRBV19|many|NA
CASSTGASNQPQHF
TGTGCCAGTAGTACAGGGGCAAGCAATCAGCCCCAGCATTTT
>TRBJ1-5|TRBV6-1|NA|NA
CASRPGQYSNQPQHF
TGTGCCAGCAGACCCGGACAATATAGCAATCAGCCCCAGCATTTT
>TRBJ1-2|TRBV11-2|few|NA
CASSSHGGAYGYTF
TGTGCCAGCAGCTCCCATGGAGGGGCCTACGGCTACACCTTC
>TRBJ1-1|TRBV9|NA|TRBD1
CASSVSQGADAFF
TGTGCCAGCAGCGTTTCCCAGGGGGCCGACGCTTTCTTT
>TRBJ2-7|TRBV7-6|NA|NA
CASSRDTTDEQYF
TGTGCCAGCAGCCGTGACACGACGGACGAGCAGTACTTC
>TRBJ2-5|TRBV5-6|once|NA
CASSRPGGYQETQYF
TGTGCCAGCAGCCGTCCTGGGGGGTATCAAGAGACCCAGTACTTC
>TRBJ2-1|TRBV28|NA|NA
CASSLSQGLRGYNEQFF
TGTGCCAGCAGTTTATCACAGGGTTTGCGAGGCTACAATGAGCAGTTCTTC
>TRBJ2-5|TRBV27|NA|NA
CASSLRGETQYF
TGTGCCAGCAGTTTACGGGGGGAGACCCAGTACTTC
>TRBJ2-3|TRBV2|NA|TRBD2
CASSEGLAGVSQYF
TGTGCCAGCAGTGAAGGACTAGCGGGGGTTTCGCAGTATTTT
>TRBJ2-3|TRBV4-1|NA|TRBD2
CASSLGLAATDTQYF
TGCGCCAGCAGCCTCGGACTAGCGGCCACAGATACGCAGTATTTT
>TRBJ1-2|TRBV5-4|few|TRBD1
CASRGQGAGDGYTF
TGTGCCAGCAGAGGACAGGGGGCAGGAGATGGCTACACCTTC
>TRBJ2-5|TRBV9|NA|NA
CASSVSGRETQYF
TGTGCCAGCAGCGTTTCAGGGAGGGAGACCCAGTACTTC
>TRBJ2-2|TRBV10-3|NA|TRBD1
CAISPGQDTGELFF
TGTGCCATCAGCCCGGGACAGGACACCGGGGAGCTGTTTTTT
>TRBJ1-1|TRBV5-5|NA|NA
CASSLEHLNTEAFF
TGTGCCAGCAGCTTGGAACATTTAAACACTGAAGCTTTCTTT
>TRBJ2-7|TRBV5-1|once|NA
CASSLVGAPPYEQYF
TGCGCCAGCAGCTTGGTGGGAGCCCCCCCCTACGAGCAGTACTTC
>TRBJ2-7|TRBV30|NA|NA
CAWSVLASGYEQYF
TGTGCCTGGAGTGTACTTGCGTCGGGCTACGAGCAGTACTTC
>TRBJ2-5|TRBV7-3|few|NA
CARPPSRGQETQYF
TGTGCCAGGCCCCCCTCAAGGGGCCAAGAGACCCAGTACTTC
>TRBJ2-5|TRBV7-9|NA|TRBD2
CASRRGLAGSQETQYF
TGTGCCAGCAGGAGGGGACTAGCGGGCTCACAAGAGACCCAGTACTTC
>TRBJ2-5|TRBV5-1|NA|NA
CASSLGGVGFLETQYF
TGCGCCAGCAGCTTGGGGGGGGTAGGGTTTCTGGAGACCCAGTACTTC
>TRBJ2-5|TRBV5-1|NA|TRBD2
CASGTGTSGRGGTQYF
TGCGCCAGCGGAACCGGGACTAGCGGGAGAGGGGGGACCCAGTACTTC
>TRBJ1-5|TRBV7-3|NA|TRBD1
CASSLTAGGHNQPQHF
TGTGCCAGCAGCTTAACGGCAGGGGGCCACAATCAGCCCCAGCATTTT
>TRBJ1-5|TRBV19|NA|NA
CASSRTVLRDQPQHF
TGTGCCAGTAGTAGGACAGTCCTTAGGGATCAGCCCCAGCATTTT
>TRBJ1-2|TRBV27|NA|TRBD1
CASSRQGNGYTF
TGTGCCAGCAGTCGACAGGGAAATGGCTACACCTTC
>TRBJ1-5|TRBV5-8|once|NA
CASHEGRGNQPQHF
TGTGCCAGCCACGAGGGGAGGGGCAATCAGCCCCAGCATTTT
>TRBJ2-2|TRBV19|NA|NA
CASKGAGELFF
TGTGCCAGTAAGGGAGCCGGGGAGCTGTTTTTT
>TRBJ2-1|TRBV11-2|NA|TRBD2
CASSLVAGLESVEQFF
TGTGCCAGCAGCTTAGTGGCGGGACTAGAATCGGTTGAGCAGTTCTTC
>TRBJ2-1|TRBV7-9|NA|TRBD1
CASFAGGLDEQFF
TGTGCCAGCTTCGCAGGGGGATTGGATGAGCAGTTCTTC
>TRBJ1-1|TRBV6-5|few|TRBD1
CASSATGTGGEAFF
TGTGCCAGCAGTGCCACCGGGACAGGGGGCGAAGCTTTCTTT
>TRBJ2-7|TRBV11-1|NA|TRBD2
CASSLSGRAYEQYF
TGTGCCAGCAGCCTTAGCGGGAGAGCCTACGAGCAGTACTTC
>TRBJ2-5|TRBV7-8|NA|NA
CASSDSTRRTQYF
TGTGCCAGCAGCGATTCAACCCGGAGGACCCAGTACTTC
>TRBJ1-5|TRBV27|NA|TRBD1
CASSYGGQPPGPQHF
TGTGCCAGCAGTTACGGGGGACAGCCCCCTGGGCCCCAGCATTTT
>TRBJ2-7|TRBV10-3|NA|NA
CAISEGQGSSYEQYF
TGTGCCATCAGTGAGGGGCAGGGGAGCTCCTACGAGCAGTACTTC
>TRBJ1-3|TRBV27|NA|NA
CASSRLSGGSGNTIYF
TGTGCCAGCAGTAGGTTATCGGGAGGCTCTGGAAACACCATATATTTT
>TRBJ2-3|TRBV6-6|NA|TRBD1
CASSYSRTGADTQYF
TGTGCCAGCAGTTACTCCCGGACAGGTGCAGATACGCAGTATTTT
>TRBJ2-2|TRBV5-1|once|TRBD1
CASTFRQGGTGELFF
TGCGCCAGTACTTTTCGACAGGGGGGGACCGGGGAGCTGTTTTTT
>TRBJ1-6|TRBV11-2|NA|NA
CASSYAEQSSPLHF
TGTGCCAGCAGCTACGCGGAGCAGTCTTCACCCCTCCACTTT
>TRBJ1-6|TRBV7-8|NA|NA
CASSLGQDGFYSPLHF
TGTGCCAGCAGCTTAGGACAAGACGGTTTTTATTCACCCCTCCACTTT
>TRBJ1-2|TRBV6-5|NA|TRBD1
CASSTGQGFNYGYTF
TGTGCCAGCAGTACGGGACAGGGGTTTAACTATGGCTACACCTTC
>TRBJ2-7|TRBV11-2|NA|NA
CASSLFGGDYEQYF
TGTGCCAGCAGCTTATTTGGCGGTGACTACGAGCAGTACTTC
>TRBJ2-1|TRBV7-6|NA|NA
CASSLDSGSSYNEQFF
TGTGCCAGCAGCTTAGATTCGGGGAGCTCCTACAATGAGCAGTTCTTC
>TRBJ1-4|TRBV5-1|NA|NA
CASSLTFPNEKLFF
TGCGCCAGCAGCTTGACATTCCCTAATGAAAAACTGTTTTTT
>TRBJ2-7|TRBV2|NA|TRBD2
CASQEELAGGLAQYF
TGTGCCAGCCAAGAGGAACTAGCGGGGGGCTTGGCGCAGTACTTC
>TRBJ1-5|TRBV30|NA|NA
CAWSVESNQPQHF
TGTGCCTGGAGTGTGGAGAGCAATCAGCCCCAGCATTTT
>TRBJ1-5|TRBV27|once|NA
CASSLGDSNQPQHF
TGTGCCAGCAGTTTAGGAGATAGCAATCAGCCCCAGCATTTT
>TRBJ2-3|TRBV7-9|once|NA
CASSLSQGDSSTDTQYF
TGTGCCAGCAGCTTATCACAAGGGGACTCCAGCACAGATACGCAGTATTTT